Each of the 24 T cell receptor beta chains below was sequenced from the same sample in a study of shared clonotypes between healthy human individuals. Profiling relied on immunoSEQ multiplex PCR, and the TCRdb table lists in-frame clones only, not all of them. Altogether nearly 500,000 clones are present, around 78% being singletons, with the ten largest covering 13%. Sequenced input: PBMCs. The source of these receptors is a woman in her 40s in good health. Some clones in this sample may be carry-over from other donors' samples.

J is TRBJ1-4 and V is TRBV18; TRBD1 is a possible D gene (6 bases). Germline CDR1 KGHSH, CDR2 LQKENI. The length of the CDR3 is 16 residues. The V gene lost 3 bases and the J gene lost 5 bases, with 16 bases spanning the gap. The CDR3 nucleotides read TGTGCCAGCTCACCTGCGGTACCGGACAGCAATGAAAAACTGTTTTTT. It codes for CASSPAVPDSNEKLFF.

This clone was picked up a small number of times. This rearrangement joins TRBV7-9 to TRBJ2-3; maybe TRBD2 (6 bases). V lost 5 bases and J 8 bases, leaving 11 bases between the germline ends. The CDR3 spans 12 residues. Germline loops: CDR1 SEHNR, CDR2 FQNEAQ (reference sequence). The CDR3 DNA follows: TGTGCCAGCAGCCCGCCCGGGGGTACGCAGTATTTT. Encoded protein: CASSPPGGTQYF. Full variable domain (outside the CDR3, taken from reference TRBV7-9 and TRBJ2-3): DTGVSQNPRHKITKRGQNVTFRCDPISEHNRLYWYRQTLGQGPEFLTYFQNEAQLEKSRLLSDRFSAERPKGSFSTLEIQRTEQGDSAMYLCASSPPGGTQYFGPGTRLTVL.

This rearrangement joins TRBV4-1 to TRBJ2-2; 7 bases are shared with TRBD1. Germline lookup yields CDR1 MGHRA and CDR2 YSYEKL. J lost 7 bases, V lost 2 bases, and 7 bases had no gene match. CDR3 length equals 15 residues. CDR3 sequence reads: CASSQPTGKNGELFF. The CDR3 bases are TGCGCCAGCAGCCAACCGACAGGGAAGAACGGGGAGCTGTTTTTT.

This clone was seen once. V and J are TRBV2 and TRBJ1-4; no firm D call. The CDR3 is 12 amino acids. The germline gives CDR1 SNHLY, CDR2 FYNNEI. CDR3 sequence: CVTRRAAEKLFF. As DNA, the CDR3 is TGTGTCACAAGGAGGGCTGCTGAAAAACTGTTTTTT.

CDR3 nucleotide sequence: TGTGCCAGTAGTATAGACCTTCTAAGGGCGCCCCAGCATTTT. It codes for CASSIDLLRAPQHF. The V call is TRBV19, the J call TRBJ1-5; D is unclear. The CDR3 is made up of 14 amino acids. V shed 0 bases and J shed 9 bases, with 12 bases lying between them. The germline V gene encodes CDR1 LNHDA and CDR2 SQIVND (reference sequence).

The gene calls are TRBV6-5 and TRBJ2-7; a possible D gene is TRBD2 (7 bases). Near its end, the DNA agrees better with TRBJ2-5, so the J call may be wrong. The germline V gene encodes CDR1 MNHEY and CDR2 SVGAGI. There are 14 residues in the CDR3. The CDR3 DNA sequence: TGTGCCAGCAGCGAGGGGGGGGTTCGGGAGACCCAGTACTTC. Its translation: CASSEGGVRETQYF.

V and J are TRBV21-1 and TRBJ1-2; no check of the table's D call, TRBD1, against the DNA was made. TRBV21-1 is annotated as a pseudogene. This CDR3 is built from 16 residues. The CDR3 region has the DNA TGTGCCAGCAGCCAGGGGGAGGACAGGGGGCTGATTGGCTACACCTTC. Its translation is CASSQGEDRGLIGYTF.

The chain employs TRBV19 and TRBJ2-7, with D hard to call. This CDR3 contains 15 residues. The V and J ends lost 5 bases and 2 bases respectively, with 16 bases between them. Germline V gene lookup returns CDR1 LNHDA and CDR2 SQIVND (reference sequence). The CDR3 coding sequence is TGTGCCAGTAGTCCCTCACACGGGTTCGCCTACGAGCAGTACTTC. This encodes CASSPSHGFAYEQYF.

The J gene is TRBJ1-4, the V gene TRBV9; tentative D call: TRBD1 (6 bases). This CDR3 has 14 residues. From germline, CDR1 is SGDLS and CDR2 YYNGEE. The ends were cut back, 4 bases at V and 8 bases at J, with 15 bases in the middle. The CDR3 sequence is CASSTQGFGEKLFF. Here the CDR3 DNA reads TGTGCCAGCAGCACACAGGGTTTCGGCGAAAAACTGTTTTTT.

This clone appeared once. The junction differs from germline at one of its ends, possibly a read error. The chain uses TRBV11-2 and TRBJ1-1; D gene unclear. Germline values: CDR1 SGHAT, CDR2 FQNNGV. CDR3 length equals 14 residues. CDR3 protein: CASSLSFVRPEAFF. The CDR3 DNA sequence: TGTGCCAGCAGCTTAAGCTTCGTCAGGCCTGAGGCTTTCTTT.

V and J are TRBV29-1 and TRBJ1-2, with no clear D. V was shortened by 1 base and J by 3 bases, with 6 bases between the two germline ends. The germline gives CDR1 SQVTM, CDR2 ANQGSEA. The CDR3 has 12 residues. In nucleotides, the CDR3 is TGCAGCGTTGAAGGTCCGGACTATGGCTACACCTTC. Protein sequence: CSVEGPDYGYTF.

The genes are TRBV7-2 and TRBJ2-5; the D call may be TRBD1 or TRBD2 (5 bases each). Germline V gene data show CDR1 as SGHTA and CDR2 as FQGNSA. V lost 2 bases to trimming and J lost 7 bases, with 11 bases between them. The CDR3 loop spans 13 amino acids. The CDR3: CASSLRGTGTQYF. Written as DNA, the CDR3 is TGTGCCAGCAGCTTAAGAGGGACGGGGACCCAGTACTTC.

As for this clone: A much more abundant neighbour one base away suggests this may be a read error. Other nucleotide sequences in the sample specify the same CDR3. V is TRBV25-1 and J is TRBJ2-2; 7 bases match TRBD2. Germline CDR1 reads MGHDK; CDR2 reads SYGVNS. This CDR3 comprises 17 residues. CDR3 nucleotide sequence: TGTGCCAGCAGTGAAAGCGGGGTTCGGTGGAACACTGGGGAGCTGTTTTTT. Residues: CASSESGVRWNTGELFF.

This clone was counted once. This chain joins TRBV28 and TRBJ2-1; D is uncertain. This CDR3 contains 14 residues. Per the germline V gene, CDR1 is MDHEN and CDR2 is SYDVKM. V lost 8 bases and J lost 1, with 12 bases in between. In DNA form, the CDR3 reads TGTGCCAGCTCCCTAGGAGTTTCCTACAATGAGCAGTTCTTC. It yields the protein CASSLGVSYNEQFF.

The CDR3 DNA sequence: TGTGCCAGCAGTTTTCAGCAGCTGCCGGCTCGGACCTATGGCTACACCTTC. This codes for CASSFQQLPARTYGYTF. The V call is TRBV28, the J call TRBJ1-2, with D unresolved. The CDR3 totals 17 residues. CDR1 MDHEN and CDR2 SYDVKM come from the germline V gene. Trimming stripped 3 bases from V and 4 bases from J, with 21 bases between.

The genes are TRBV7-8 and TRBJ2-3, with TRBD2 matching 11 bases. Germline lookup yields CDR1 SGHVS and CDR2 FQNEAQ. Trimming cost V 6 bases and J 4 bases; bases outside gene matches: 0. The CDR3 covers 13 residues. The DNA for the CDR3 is TGTGCCAGCAGGACTAGCGGGGCAGATACGCAGTATTTT. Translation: CASRTSGADTQYF.

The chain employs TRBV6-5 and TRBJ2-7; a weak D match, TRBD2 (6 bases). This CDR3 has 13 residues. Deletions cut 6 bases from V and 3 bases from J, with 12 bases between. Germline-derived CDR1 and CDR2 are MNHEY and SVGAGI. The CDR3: CASSSGTFYEQYF. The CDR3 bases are TGTGCCAGCAGCTCCGGGACTTTCTACGAGCAGTACTTC.

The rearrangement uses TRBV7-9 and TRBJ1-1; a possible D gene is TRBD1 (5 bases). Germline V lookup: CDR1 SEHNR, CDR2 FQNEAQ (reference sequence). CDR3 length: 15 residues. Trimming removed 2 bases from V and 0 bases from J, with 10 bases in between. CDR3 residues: CASSLWKGLNTEAFF. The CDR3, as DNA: TGTGCCAGCAGCTTATGGAAGGGACTGAACACTGAAGCTTTCTTT.

The CDR3 is CASGPGVESGYTF. CDR3 coding DNA: TGTGCTAGTGGTCCCGGCGTCGAGTCTGGCTACACCTTC. V gene TRBV12-5 combines with J gene TRBJ1-2, with D unresolved. Germline lookup yields CDR1 LGHNT and CDR2 FRNRAP. Trimming pared 5 bases from V and 7 bases from J, leaving 14 bases between. This CDR3 is 13 amino acids long. The variable domain in full, with the rest retrieved from reference TRBV12-5 and TRBJ1-2, is DARVTQTPRHKVTEMGQEVTMRCQPILGHNTVFWYRQTMMQGLELLAYFRNRAPLDDSGMPKDRFSAEMPDATLATLKIQPSEPRDSAVYFCASGPGVESGYTFGSGTRLTVV.

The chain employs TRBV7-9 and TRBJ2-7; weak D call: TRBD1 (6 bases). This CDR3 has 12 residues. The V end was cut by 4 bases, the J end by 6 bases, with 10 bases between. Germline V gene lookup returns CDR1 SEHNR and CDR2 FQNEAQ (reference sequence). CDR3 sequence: CASSSQGFEQYF. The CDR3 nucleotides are TGTGCCAGCAGCTCGCAGGGGTTCGAGCAGTACTTC.

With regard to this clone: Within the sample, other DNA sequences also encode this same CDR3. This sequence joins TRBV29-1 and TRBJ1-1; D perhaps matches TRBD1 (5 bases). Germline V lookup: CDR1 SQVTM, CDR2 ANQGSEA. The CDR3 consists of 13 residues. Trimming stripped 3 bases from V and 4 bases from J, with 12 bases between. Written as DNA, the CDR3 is TGCAGCGTTGAGACGGGGGGACGCACTGAAGCTTTCTTT. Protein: CSVETGGRTEAFF. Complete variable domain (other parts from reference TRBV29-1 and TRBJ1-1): SAVISQKPSRDICQRGTSLTIQCQVDSQVTMMFWYRQQPGQSLTLIATANQGSEATYESGFVIDKFPISRPNLTFSTLTVSNMSPEDSSIYLCSVETGGRTEAFFGQGTRLTVV.

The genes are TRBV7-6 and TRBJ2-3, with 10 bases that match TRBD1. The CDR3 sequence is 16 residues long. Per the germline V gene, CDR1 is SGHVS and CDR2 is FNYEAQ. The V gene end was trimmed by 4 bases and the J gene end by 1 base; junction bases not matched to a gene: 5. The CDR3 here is CASSSRGTGGTDTQYF. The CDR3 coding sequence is TGTGCCAGCAGCTCCCGTGGGACAGGGGGCACAGATACGCAGTATTTT.

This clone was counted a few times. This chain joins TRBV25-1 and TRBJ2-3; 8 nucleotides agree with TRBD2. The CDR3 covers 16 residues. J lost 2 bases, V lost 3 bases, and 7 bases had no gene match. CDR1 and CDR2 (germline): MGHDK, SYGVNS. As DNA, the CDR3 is TGTGCCAGCAGTGATGGGGCGGGAGGCCCCACAGATACGCAGTATTTT. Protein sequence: CASSDGAGGPTDTQYF.

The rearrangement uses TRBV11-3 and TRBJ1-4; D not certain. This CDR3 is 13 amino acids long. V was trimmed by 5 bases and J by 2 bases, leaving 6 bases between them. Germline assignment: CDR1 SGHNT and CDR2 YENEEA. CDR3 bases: TGTGCCAGCAGCCCCTCCACTAATGAAAAACTGTTTTTT. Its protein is CASSPSTNEKLFF.